Below, one T cell receptor (beta chain) is given with its context. Its antigen remains unknown. This CDR3 is 11 amino acids long. Germline V gene lookup returns CDR1 SQVTM and CDR2 ANQGSEA. The V end was cut by 4 bases, the J end by 2 bases, with 6 bases between. In the library, unique molecular identifiers were attached to individual cDNA molecules. TCRdb used MiXCR to reprocess the RACE reads, holding one entry per CDR3 protein. The sample includes tens of thousands of distinct CDR3 sequences, 8% to 10% seen only once; the top ten take 16%. The data were obtained in a study of human T cells and chemical hapten exposure. General study points: PT1 expanded TCR numbers tracked positively with patch test score. Following DPC sensitization, TCRs present above 1 in 1000 frequency showed no change.

Stated time point: patch test 3, about 24 weeks after DPC sensitization. The treatment is: therapeutic diphenylcyclopropenone sensitization with weekly scalp DPC. The chain joins TRBV29-1 to TRBJ2-7; no clear D gene. This TCR was recovered from a middle-aged woman with alopecia areata. Some clones in this sample may be carry-over from other donors' samples. This specimen consisted of whole blood, obtained in connection with sensitization to the hapten diphenylcyclopropenone (DPC). CDR3 sequence (DNA): TGCAGCGTTGCTGTCGCCTACGAGCAGTACTTC. Its translation: CSVAVAYEQYF.